This T cell receptor (beta chain) came from a study of blood T cell repertoires in COVID-19. CDR1 MNHEY and CDR2 SVGAGI come from the germline V gene. V was trimmed by 9 bases and J by 5 bases, leaving 14 bases between them. There are 12 residues in the CDR3. Study processing details: For nucleated cells, counts were estimated from reference gene primer amplification. Sequencing used immunoSEQ multiplex PCR; TCRdb keeps in-frame clones, though not all of them. V and J calls plus clone size are reproduced from that table; the DNA served to infer D and trimming. The table includes some 56,000 clones, about 86% detected once.

Sequencing was done on a sample of peripheral blood. This chain joins TRBV6-5 and TRBJ2-7, with no clear D. The sequence was obtained from a woman aged 55-70 years with COVID-19, enrolled during active disease. In DNA, the CDR3 is TGTGCCAGTTTTGGCAGGTATAACGAGCAGTACTTC. This gives the protein CASFGRYNEQYF.